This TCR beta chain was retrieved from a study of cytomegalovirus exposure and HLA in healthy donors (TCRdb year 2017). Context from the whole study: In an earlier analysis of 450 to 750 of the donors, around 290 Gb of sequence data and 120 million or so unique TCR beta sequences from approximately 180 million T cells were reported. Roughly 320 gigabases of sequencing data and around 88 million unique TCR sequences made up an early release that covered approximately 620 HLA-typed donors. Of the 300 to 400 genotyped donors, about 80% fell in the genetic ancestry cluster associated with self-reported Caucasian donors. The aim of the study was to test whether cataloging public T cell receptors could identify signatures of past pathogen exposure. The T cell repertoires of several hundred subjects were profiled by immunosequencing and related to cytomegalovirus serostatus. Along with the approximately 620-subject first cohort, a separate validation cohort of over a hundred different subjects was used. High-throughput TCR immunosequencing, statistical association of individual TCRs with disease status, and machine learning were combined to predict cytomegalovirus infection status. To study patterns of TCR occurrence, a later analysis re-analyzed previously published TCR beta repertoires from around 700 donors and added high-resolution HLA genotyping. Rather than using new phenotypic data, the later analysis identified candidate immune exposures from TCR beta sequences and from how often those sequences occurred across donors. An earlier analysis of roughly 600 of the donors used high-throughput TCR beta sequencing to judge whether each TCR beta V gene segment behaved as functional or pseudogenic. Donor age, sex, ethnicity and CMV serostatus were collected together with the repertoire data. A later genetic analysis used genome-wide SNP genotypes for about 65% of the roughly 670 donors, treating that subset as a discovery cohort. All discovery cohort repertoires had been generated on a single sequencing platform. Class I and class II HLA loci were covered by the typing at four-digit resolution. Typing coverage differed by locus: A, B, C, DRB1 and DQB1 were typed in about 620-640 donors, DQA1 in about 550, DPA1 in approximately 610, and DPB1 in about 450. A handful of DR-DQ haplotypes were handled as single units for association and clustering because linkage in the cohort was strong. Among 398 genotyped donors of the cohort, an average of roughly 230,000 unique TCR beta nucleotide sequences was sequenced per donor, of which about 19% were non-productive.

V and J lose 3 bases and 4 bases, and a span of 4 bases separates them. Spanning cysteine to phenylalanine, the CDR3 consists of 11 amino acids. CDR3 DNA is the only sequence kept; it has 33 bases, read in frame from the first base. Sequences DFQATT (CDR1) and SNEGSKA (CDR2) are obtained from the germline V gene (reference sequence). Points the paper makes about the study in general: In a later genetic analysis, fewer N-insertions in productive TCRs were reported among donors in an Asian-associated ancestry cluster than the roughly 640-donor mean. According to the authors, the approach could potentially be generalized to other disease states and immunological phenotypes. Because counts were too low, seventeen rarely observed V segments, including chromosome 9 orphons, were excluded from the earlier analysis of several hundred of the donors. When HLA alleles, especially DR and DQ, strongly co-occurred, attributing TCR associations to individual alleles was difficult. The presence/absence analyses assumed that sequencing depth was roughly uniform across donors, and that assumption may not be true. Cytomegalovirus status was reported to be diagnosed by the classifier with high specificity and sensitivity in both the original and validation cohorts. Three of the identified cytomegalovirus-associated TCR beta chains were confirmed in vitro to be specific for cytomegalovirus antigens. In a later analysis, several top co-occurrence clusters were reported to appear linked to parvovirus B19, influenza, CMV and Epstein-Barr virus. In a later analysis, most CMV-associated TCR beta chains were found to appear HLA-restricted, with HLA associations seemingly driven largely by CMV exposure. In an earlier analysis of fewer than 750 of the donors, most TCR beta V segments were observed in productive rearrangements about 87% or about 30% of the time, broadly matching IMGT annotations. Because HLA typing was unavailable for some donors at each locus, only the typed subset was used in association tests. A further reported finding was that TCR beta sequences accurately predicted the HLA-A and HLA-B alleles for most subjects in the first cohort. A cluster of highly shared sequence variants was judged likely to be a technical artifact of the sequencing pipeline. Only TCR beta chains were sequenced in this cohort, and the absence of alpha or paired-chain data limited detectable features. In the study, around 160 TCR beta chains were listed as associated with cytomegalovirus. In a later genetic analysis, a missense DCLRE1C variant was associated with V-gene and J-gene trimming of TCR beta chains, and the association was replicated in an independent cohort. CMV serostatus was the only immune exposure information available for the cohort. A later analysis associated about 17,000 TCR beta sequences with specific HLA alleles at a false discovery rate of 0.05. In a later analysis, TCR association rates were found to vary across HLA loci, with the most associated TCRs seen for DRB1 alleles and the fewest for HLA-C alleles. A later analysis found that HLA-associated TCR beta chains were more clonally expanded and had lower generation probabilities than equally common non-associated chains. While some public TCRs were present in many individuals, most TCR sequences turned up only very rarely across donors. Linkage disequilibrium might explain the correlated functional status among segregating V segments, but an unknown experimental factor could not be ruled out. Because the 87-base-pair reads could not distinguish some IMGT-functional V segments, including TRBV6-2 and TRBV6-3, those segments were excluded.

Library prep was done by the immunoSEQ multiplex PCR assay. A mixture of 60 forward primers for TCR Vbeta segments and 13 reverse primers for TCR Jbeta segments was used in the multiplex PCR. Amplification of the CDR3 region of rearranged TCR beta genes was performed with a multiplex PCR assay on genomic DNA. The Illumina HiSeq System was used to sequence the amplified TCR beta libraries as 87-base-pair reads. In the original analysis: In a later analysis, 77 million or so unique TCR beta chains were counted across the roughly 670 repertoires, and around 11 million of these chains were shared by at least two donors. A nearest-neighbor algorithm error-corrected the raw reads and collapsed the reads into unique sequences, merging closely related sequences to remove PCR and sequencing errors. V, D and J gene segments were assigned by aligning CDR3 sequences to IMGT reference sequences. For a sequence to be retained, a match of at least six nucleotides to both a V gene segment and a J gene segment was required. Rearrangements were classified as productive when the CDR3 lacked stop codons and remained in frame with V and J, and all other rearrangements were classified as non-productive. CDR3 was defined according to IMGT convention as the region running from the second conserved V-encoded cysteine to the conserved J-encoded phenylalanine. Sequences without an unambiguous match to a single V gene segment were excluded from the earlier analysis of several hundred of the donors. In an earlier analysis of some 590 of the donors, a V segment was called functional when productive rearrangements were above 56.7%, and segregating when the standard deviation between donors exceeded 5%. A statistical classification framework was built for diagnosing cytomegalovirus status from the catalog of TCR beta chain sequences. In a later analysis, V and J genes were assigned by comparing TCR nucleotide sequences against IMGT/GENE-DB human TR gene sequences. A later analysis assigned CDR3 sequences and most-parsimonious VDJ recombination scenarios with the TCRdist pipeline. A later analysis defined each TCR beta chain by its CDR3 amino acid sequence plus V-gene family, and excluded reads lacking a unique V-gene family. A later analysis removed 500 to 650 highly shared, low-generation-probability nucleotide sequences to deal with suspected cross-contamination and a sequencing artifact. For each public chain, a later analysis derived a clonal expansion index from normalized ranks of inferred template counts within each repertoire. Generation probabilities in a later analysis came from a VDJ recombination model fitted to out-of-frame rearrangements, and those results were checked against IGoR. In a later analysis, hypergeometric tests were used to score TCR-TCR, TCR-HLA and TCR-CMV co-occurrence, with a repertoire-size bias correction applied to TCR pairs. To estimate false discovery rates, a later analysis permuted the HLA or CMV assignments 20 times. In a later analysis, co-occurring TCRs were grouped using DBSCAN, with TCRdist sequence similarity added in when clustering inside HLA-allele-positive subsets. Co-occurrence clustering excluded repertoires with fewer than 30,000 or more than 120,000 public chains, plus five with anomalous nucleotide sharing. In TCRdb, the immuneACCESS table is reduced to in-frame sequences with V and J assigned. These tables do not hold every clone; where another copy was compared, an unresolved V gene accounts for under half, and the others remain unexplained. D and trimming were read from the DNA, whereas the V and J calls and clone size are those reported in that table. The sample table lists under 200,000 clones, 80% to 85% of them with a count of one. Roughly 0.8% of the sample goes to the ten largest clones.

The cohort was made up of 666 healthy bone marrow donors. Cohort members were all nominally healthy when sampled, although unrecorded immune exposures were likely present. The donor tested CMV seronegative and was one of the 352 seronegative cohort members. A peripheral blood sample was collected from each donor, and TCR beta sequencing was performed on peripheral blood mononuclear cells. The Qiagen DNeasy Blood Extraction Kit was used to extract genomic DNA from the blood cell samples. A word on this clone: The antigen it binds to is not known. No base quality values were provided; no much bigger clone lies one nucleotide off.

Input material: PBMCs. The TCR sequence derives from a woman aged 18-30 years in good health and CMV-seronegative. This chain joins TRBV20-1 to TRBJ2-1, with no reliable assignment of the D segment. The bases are TGCAGTGCTAGGGAGTACAATGAGCAGTTCTTC. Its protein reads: CSAREYNEQFF.